This T cell receptor (beta chain) appears in the sequencing data of a study of beta chain features in type 1 diabetes. Study observations and caveats: Type 1 diabetes patients had TCRB CDR3s that were shorter (moderately but significantly so) in all four CD4+ subsets.

The CDR3 has 15 residues. Germline assignment: CDR1 LNHDA and CDR2 SQIVND (reference sequence). Deletions cut 3 bases from V and 0 bases from J, with 10 bases between. Investigators reverse transcribed all isolated RNA, so they sequenced expressed TCRB transcripts. Generated by immunoSEQ multiplex PCR, the TCRdb table keeps only in-frame clones and is missing some. Here the sample spans around 130,000 clones, less than 20% being singletons. Comments on this clone: Its antigen is currently unknown.

Sample: central memory CD4+ T cells from blood. V gene TRBV19 combines with J gene TRBJ2-3, with D unresolved. This clonotype was sampled from a man aged 25 to 40 with type 1 diabetes. The CDR3 protein is CASSIRGPSTDTQYF. In DNA form, the CDR3 reads TGTGCCAGTAGTATCAGAGGACCTAGCACAGATACGCAGTATTTT.